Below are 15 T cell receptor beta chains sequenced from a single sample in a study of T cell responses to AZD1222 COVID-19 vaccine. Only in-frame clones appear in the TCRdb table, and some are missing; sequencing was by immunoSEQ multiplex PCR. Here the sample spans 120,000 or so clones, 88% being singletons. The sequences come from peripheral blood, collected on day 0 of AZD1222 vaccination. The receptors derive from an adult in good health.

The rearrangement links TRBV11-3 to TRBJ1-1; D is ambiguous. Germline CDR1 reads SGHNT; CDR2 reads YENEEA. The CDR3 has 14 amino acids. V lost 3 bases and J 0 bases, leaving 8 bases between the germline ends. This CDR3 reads CASSLNRLNTEAFF. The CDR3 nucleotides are TGTGCCAGCAGCTTGAACAGATTGAACACTGAAGCTTTCTTT.

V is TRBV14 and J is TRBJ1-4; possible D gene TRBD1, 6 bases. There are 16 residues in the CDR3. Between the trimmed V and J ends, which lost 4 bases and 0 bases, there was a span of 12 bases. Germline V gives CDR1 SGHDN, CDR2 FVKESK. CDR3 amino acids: CASSRIRGSTNEKLFF. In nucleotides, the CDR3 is TGTGCCAGCAGCCGAATCAGGGGTTCAACTAATGAAAAACTGTTTTTT.

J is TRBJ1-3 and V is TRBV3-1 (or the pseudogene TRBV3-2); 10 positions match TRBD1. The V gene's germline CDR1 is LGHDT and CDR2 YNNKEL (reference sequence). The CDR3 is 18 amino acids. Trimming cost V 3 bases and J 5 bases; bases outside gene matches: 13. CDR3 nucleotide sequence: TGTGCCAGCAGCCACCACGCGTTGCAGGGACAGGGGAGAAACACCATATATTTT. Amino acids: CASSHHALQGQGRNTIYF.

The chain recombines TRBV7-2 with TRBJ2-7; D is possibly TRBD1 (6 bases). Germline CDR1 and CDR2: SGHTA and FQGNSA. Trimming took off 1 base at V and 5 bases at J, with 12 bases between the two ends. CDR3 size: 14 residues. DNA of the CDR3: TGTGCCAGCAGCTTAGTCAGGGCAGGGGACGAGCAGTACTTC. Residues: CASSLVRAGDEQYF. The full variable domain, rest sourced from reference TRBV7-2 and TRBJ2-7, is GAGVSQSPSNKVTEKGKDVELRCDPISGHTALYWYRQSLGQGLEFLIYFQGNSAPDKSGLPSDRFSAERTGGSVSTLTIQRTQQEDSAVYLCASSLVRAGDEQYFGPGTRLTVT.

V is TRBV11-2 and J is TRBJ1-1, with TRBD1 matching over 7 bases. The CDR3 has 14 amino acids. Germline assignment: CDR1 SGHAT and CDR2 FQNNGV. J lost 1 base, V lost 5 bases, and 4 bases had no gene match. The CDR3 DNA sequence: TGTGCCAGCAGCCCCGGACAGGCGAACACTGAAGCTTTCTTT. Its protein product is CASSPGQANTEAFF. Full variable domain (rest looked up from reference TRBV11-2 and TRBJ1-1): EAGVAQSPRYKIIEKRQSVAFWCNPISGHATLYWYQQILGQGPKLLIQFQNNGVVDDSQLPKDRFSAERLKGVDSTLKIQPAKLEDSAVYLCASSPGQANTEAFFGQGTRLTVV.

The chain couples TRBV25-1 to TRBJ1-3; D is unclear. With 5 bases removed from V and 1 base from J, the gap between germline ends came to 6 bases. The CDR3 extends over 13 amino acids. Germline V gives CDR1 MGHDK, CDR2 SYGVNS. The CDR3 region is CASSIQSGNTIYF. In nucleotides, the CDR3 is TGTGCCAGCAGTATTCAATCTGGAAACACCATATATTTT.

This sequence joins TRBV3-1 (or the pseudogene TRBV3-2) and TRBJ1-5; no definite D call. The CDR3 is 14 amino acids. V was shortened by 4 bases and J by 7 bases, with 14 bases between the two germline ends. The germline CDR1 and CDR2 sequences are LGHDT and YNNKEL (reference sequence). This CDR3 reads CASSPSVKGQPQHF. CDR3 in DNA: TGTGCCAGCAGCCCGAGCGTGAAGGGACAGCCCCAGCATTTT.

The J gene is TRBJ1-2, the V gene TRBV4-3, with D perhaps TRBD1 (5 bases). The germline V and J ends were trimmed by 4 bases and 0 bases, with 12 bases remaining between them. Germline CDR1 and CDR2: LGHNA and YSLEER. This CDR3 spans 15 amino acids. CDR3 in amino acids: CASSRGGVTNYGYTF. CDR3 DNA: TGCGCCAGCAGCCGTGGGGGGGTAACTAACTATGGCTACACCTTC.

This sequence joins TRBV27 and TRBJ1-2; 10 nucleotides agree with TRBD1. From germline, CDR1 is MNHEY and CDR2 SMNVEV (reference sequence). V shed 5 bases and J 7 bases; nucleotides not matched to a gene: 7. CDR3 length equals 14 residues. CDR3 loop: CASSLQGQGVGYTF. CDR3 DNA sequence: TGTGCCAGCAGTCTCCAAGGACAGGGGGTTGGCTACACCTTC.

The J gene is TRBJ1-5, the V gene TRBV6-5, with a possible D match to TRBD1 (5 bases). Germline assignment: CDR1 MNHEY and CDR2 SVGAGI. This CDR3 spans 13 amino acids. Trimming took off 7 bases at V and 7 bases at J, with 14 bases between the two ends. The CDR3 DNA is TGTGCCAGCACGCCCCCCGGGGGACAGCCCCAGCATTTT. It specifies CASTPPGGQPQHF.

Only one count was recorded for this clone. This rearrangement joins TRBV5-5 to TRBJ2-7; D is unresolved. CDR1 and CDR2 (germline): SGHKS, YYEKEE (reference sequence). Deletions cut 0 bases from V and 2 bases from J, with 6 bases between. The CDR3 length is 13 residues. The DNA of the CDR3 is TGTGCCAGCAGCTTGGAACAAACCTACGAGCAGTACTTC. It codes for CASSLEQTYEQYF.

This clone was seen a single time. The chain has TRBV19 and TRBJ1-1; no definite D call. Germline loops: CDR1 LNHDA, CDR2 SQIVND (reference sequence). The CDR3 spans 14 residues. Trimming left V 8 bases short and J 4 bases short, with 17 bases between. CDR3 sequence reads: CASRTTLVGTEAFF. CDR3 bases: TGTGCCAGTCGGACTACCCTGGTCGGCACTGAAGCTTTCTTT. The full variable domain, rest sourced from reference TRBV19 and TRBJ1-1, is DGGITQSPKYLFRKEGQNVTLSCEQNLNHDAMYWYRQDPGQGLRLIYYSQIVNDFQKGDIAEGYSVSREKKESFPLTVTSAQKNPTAFYLCASRTTLVGTEAFFGQGTRLTVV.

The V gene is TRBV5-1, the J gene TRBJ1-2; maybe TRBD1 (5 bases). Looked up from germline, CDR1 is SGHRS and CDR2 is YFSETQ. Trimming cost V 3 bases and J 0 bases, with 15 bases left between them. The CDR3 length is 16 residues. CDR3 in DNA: TGCGCCAGCAGCTCCGGGACGGCCACTACTAACTATGGCTACACCTTC. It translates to CASSSGTATTNYGYTF.

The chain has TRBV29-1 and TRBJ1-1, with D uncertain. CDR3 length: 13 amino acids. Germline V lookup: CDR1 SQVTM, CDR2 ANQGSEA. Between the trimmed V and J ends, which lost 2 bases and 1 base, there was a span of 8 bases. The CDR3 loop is CSVELTGNTEAFF. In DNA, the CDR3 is TGCAGCGTTGAATTGACCGGGAACACTGAAGCTTTCTTT.

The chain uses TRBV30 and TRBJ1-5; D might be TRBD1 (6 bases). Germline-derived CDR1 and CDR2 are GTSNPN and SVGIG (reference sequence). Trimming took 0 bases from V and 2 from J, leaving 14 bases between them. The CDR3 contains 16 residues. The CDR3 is CAWSVRQGIGNQPQHF. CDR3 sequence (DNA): TGTGCCTGGAGTGTAAGGCAGGGGATTGGCAATCAGCCCCAGCATTTT. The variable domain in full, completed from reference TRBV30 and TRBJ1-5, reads SQTIHQWPATLVQPVGSPLSLECTVEGTSNPNLYWYRQAAGRGLQLLFYSVGIGQISSEVPQNLSASRPQDRQFILSSKKLLLSDSGFYLCAWSVRQGIGNQPQHFGDGTRLSIL.